This T cell receptor (beta chain) originates from a study of blood T cell repertoires in COVID-19. Clones were sequenced by immunoSEQ multiplex PCR, and TCRdb holds only the in-frame ones, with some missing. The profile shows over 200,000 clones, over 80% of them singletons. With 6 bases removed from V and 1 base from J, the gap between germline ends came to 10 bases. The CDR3 is made up of 14 amino acids. The germline CDR1 and CDR2 sequences are MNHEY and SMNVEV (reference sequence). This chain links TRBV27 with TRBJ1-5; weak D call: TRBD1 (5 bases). The sample consisted of PBMCs or T cells enriched from blood (not recorded which). The receptor comes from a woman aged 40 to 55 who had recovered from COVID-19. The CDR3 DNA reads TGTGCCAGCAGAGGCGGGACCAGCAATCAGCCCCAGCATTTT. Translated, it gives CASRGGTSNQPQHF.